The rows below give T cell receptor beta chains drawn from one sample of a study of T cell responses to AZD1222 COVID-19 vaccine. Data came from immunoSEQ multiplex PCR; TCRdb stores just in-frame clones and leaves some out. The sample carries 150,000 or so clones, about 88% recorded once. The sequencing used peripheral blood, collected after recovery from COVID-19. The receptors here all came from an adult who had recovered from COVID-19. Each CDR3 is given with its conserved first and last residue. The D gene is left open where the match is weak. Expanded clones are given a class, and other clones once, few, many or no size at all.

TRBJ1-1 | . | TRBV6-5 | TRBD1 | 14 | TGTGCCAGCCAGTTTACAGGGGGCGAGGCTGAAGCTTTCTTT | CASQFTGGEAEAFF
TRBJ2-3 | . | TRBV11-2 | TRBD2 | 17 | TGTGCCAGCAGCGAAATTCCTAGCGGGGGTAGCACAGATACGCAGTATTTT | CASSEIPSGGSTDTQYF
TRBJ1-3 | . | TRBV6-2/TRBV6-3 | . | 14 | TGTGCCAGCAGTTACAGCCCCGGCGGAAACACCATATATTTT | CASSYSPGGNTIYF
TRBJ2-3 | . | TRBV7-3 | TRBD1 | 16 | TGTGCCAGCAGCCTCCTAGGGACAGGGGGCACAGATACGCAGTATTTT | CASSLLGTGGTDTQYF
TRBJ2-2 | . | TRBV28 | . | 13 | TGTGCCAGCATCAGGGGGAACACCGGGGAGCTGTTTTTT | CASIRGNTGELFF
TRBJ1-1 | . | TRBV27 | . | 15 | TGTGCCAGCAGTTTATCAGTGGAGGGGTTAGCTGAAGCTTTCTTT | CASSLSVEGLAEAFF
TRBJ2-5 | . | TRBV4-2 | . | 15 | TGTGCCAGCAGCCCAAGGGGAGTAGGGGTAGAGACCCAGTACTTC | CASSPRGVGVETQYF
TRBJ2-3 | . | TRBV5-1 | TRBD2 | 15 | TGCGCCAGCAGCTTCGCGGGAGCGAACACAGATACGCAGTATTTT | CASSFAGANTDTQYF
TRBJ2-1 | few | TRBV19 | . | 15 | TGTGCCAGTAGTTCCAACAGTTACTCCTACAATGAGCAGTTCTTC | CASSSNSYSYNEQFF
TRBJ2-2 | . | TRBV6-4 | . | 15 | TGTGCCAGCAGTGACTCTTTCGTGAACACCGGGGAGCTGTTTTTT | CASSDSFVNTGELFF
TRBJ1-5 | few | TRBV5-8 | TRBD1 | 15 | TGTGCCAGCAGCTCGACAGGGGTGCGCAATCAGCCCCAGCATTTT | CASSSTGVRNQPQHF
TRBJ1-2 | . | TRBV7-9 | TRBD1 | 16 | TGTGCCAGCAGCCAATCCGGAGGACAGGGCGGACGAGGCTACACCTTC | CASSQSGGQGGRGYTF
TRBJ2-5 | . | TRBV5-4 | . | 13 | TGTGCCAGCAGCACCTCGGTCGGAGAGACCCAGTACTTC | CASSTSVGETQYF
TRBJ1-1 | . | TRBV15 | . | 13 | TGTGCCACCAGCACAGGGAGGAGTACTGAAGCTTTCTTT | CATSTGRSTEAFF
TRBJ2-1 | . | TRBV19 | . | 16 | TGTGCCAGTAGTATAGGACTGGGGTTGGGTTACAATGAGCAGTTCTTC | CASSIGLGLGYNEQFF
TRBJ2-7 | . | TRBV11-3 | TRBD2 | 17 | TGTGCCAGCAGCTGGACTAGCGGGAGGAACGCGGGCTACGAGCAGTACTTC | CASSWTSGRNAGYEQYF
TRBJ1-6 | . | TRBV14 | . | 15 | TGTGCCAGCAGCCATAATTCAGGGGTAAATTCACCCCTCCACTTT | CASSHNSGVNSPLHF
TRBJ2-2 | . | TRBV6-5 | TRBD1 | 15 | TGTGCCAGCAGACGGGGGACAGGCCTTACCGGGGAGCTGTTTTTT | CASRRGTGLTGELFF
TRBJ1-1 | . | TRBV5-6 | . | 11 | TGTGCCAGCAGCTTGACGGGGGAAGCTTTCTTT | CASSLTGEAFF
TRBJ1-2 | . | TRBV6-2/TRBV6-3 | . | 14 | TGTGCCAGCAGTGACCGGGCGGGCCGCTATGGCTACACCTTC | CASSDRAGRYGYTF
TRBJ1-1 | . | TRBV19 | TRBD1 | 15 | TGTGCCAGTATACAACCGGGACAGGGGTACTCTGAAGCTTTCTTT | CASIQPGQGYSEAFF
TRBJ1-4 | . | TRBV25-1 | TRBD1 | 14 | TGTGCCAGCAGTGGACAGGGGAGAGGTGAAAAACTGTTTTTT | CASSGQGRGEKLFF
TRBJ1-2 | . | TRBV19 | . | 14 | TGTGCCAGTATCTCGCGTCGGGGAGAGGAGGGCTACACCTTC | CASISRRGEEGYTF
TRBJ2-1 | . | TRBV4-2 | TRBD2 | 16 | TGTGCCAGCAGCCAAGTTGGGCGGGGGGCCTACAATGAGCAGTTCTTC | CASSQVGRGAYNEQFF
TRBJ2-7 | . | TRBV9 | . | 14 | TGTGCCAGCAGCGTAGGGACGGATCCCTACGAGCAGTACTTC | CASSVGTDPYEQYF
TRBJ1-5 | . | TRBV19 | TRBD1 | 14 | TGTGCCAGTAGTATGACAGGGGGGAATCAGCCCCAGCATTTT | CASSMTGGNQPQHF
TRBJ1-3 | . | TRBV19 | . | 15 | TGTGCCAGTAGTATAAGAGGGGCGACTGGAAACACCATATATTTT | CASSIRGATGNTIYF
TRBJ1-2 | . | TRBV10-3 | TRBD1 | 15 | TGTGCCATCAGTGAGGATGCGGGACAGGGTAATGGCTACACCTTC | CAISEDAGQGNGYTF
TRBJ2-7 | . | TRBV27 | TRBD1 | 16 | TGTGCCAGCAGTTCCGCTGACAGGGGGAGCTCCTACGAGCAGTACTTC | CASSSADRGSSYEQYF
TRBJ1-1 | . | TRBV19 | . | 14 | TGTGCCAGTAGTATAGAGGGGGGCCTCGGAGAAGCTTTCTTT | CASSIEGGLGEAFF
TRBJ2-7 | . | TRBV29-1 | TRBD2 | 14 | TGCAGCGTTGAGGGACTAGCGGGAGTACACGAGCAGTACTTC | CSVEGLAGVHEQYF
TRBJ2-7 | . | TRBV7-8 | . | 16 | TGTGCCAGCAGCGTATGGATAGCGGAAGGGGGCTACGAGCAGTACTTC | CASSVWIAEGGYEQYF
TRBJ1-2 | . | TRBV6-5 | . | 13 | TGTGCCAGCCACCGAGCGGGGACTCGAGGCTACACCTTC | CASHRAGTRGYTF
TRBJ2-2 | . | TRBV6-2/TRBV6-3 | . | 16 | TGTGCCAGCAGCCCCTCTGGGGGATACGGGGCCGGGGAGCTGTTTTTT | CASSPSGGYGAGELFF
TRBJ2-5 | . | TRBV11-2 | TRBD1 | 15 | TGTGCCAGCAGCCCACTACAGGGGGCCGGGGAGACCCAGTACTTC | CASSPLQGAGETQYF
TRBJ2-7 | . | TRBV4-3 | . | 16 | TGCGCCAGCAGCCAAGATTGGTTGATGACGACCTACGAGCAGTACTTC | CASSQDWLMTTYEQYF
TRBJ2-7 | once | TRBV10-3 | . | 16 | TGTGCCATCAGTGAGTCGGGGGGGGCGGATACCTACGAGCAGTACTTC | CAISESGGADTYEQYF
TRBJ1-6 | . | TRBV28 | . | 15 | TGTGCCAGCAGTCCCCAACAGGGTAGTAATTCACCCCTCCACTTT | CASSPQQGSNSPLHF
TRBJ2-6 | . | TRBV7-6 | . | 13 | TGTGCCAGCAGCCCCACTGGGGCCAACGTCCTGACTTTC | CASSPTGANVLTF
TRBJ2-2 | . | TRBV7-9 | . | 15 | TGTGCCAGCAACCCGACGACAGCGAACACCGGGGAGCTGTTTTTT | CASNPTTANTGELFF
TRBJ1-2 | . | TRBV7-3 | TRBD1 | 15 | TGTGCCAGCAGCCCCCGGACAGGGGATAACTATGGCTACACCTTC | CASSPRTGDNYGYTF
TRBJ2-1 | . | TRBV18 | TRBD2 | 16 | TGTGCCAGCTCATTCACTAGCGGGGCGGCCGAGGGTGAGCAGTTCTTC | CASSFTSGAAEGEQFF
TRBJ1-2 | . | TRBV24-1 | . | 12 | TGTGCCACCAGTGATTTGGGAAATGGCTACACCTTC | CATSDLGNGYTF
TRBJ2-3 | . | TRBV13 | TRBD1 | 14 | TGTGCCAGCAGCTTACCCACAGGGGGAGATACGCAGTATTTT | CASSLPTGGDTQYF
TRBJ2-1 | . | TRBV2 | TRBD2 | 13 | TGTGCCAGCTGTCAGCGGGAGCGCAATGAGCAGTTCTTC | CASCQRERNEQFF
TRBJ2-7 | . | TRBV11-2 | . | 13 | TGTGCCAGCAGCTTAGTGGTTTCCAACGAGCAGTACTTC | CASSLVVSNEQYF
TRBJ2-7 | . | TRBV6-5 | TRBD1 | 14 | TGTGCCAGCATCTCCGGGACAGGACTCTACGAGCAGTACTTC | CASISGTGLYEQYF
TRBJ2-1 | . | TRBV7-3 | . | 15 | TGTGCCAGCAGCCCCGGGACAACTAGGGAGGGTGAGCAGTTCTTC | CASSPGTTREGEQFF
TRBJ1-2 | . | TRBV5-4 | TRBD1 | 17 | TGTGCCAGCAGCTTGGATCAGACAGGGACCGGGGTGAATGGCTACACCTTC | CASSLDQTGTGVNGYTF
TRBJ2-4 | . | TRBV5-4 | TRBD2 | 14 | TGTGCCAGCCAACAAGGGACTAGCGGAGTCGGGGAGAACTTC | CASQQGTSGVGENF
TRBJ2-7 | . | TRBV19 | . | 15 | TGTGCCAGTAGTACCCTCGAGGGGCTGGTTAGCGAGCAGTACTTC | CASSTLEGLVSEQYF
TRBJ2-7 | . | TRBV7-9 | TRBD1 | 15 | TGTGCCAGCAGCTCCGGGACAGGCCGGGTTGGCGAGCAGTACTTC | CASSSGTGRVGEQYF
TRBJ1-1 | . | TRBV19 | . | 12 | TGTGCCAGTAGTTCACAGGGAACTGAAGCTTTCTTT | CASSSQGTEAFF